Here is one TCR beta chain with its context. Authors' methods: From reference gene primer amplification, estimates of nucleated cell counts were derived. The data were produced by immunoSEQ multiplex PCR, yet TCRdb's version contains in-frame clones alone and is incomplete. V and J calls and clone size are as listed in that table; D and trimming were resolved from the DNA. The table shows about 170,000 clones, with about 83% occurring only once. The data derive from a study of blood T cell repertoires in COVID-19. Study context: From the United States, Italy and Spain came samples of acute and convalescent COVID-19.

The length of the CDR3 is 15 residues. V was pared by 2 bases and J by 0 bases, with 11 bases between. Germline V gene data show CDR1 as MDHEN and CDR2 as SYDVKM. The sequenced material came from PBMCs or T cells enriched from blood (not recorded which). The receptor was derived from a woman aged 45-60 years in a cohort exposed to, infected with or recovered from COVID-19 (not recorded which). The rearrangement links TRBV28 to TRBJ2-7; D call uncertain. CDR3 nucleotide sequence: TGTGCCAGCAGTTTAACGGCCCCTAGCTCCTACGAGCAGTACTTC. This sequence encodes CASSLTAPSSYEQYF.